The clone carrying this TCR beta chain was seen repeatedly, ten times or more. Its specificity is unknown. Unique molecular identifiers featured in each of the TCR beta cDNA libraries. Between about 1 and 11 million T cells gave rise to hundreds of thousands of cDNA molecules. TCRdb called the PCR reads again in MiXCR, with one record for every CDR3 protein. The repertoire consists of 350,000 to 450,000 distinct CDR3 sequences, with roughly 40% occurring once and the leading ten covering roughly 8.2%. This sample was taken from a study of post-analysis software for immune sequencing data. Study details: The courses of disease that were included comprised relapsing-remitting, secondary progressive and progressive-relapsing multiple sclerosis.

Study conclusions and caveats: Normalized Chao1 diversity was significantly lower in multiple sclerosis patients than in controls. Roughly five TRBV segments were significantly more frequent in patients than in controls. TRBV5-6, TRBV5-1 and TRBV20-1 were among these segments. Samples from one preparation batch, clustered by F measure, grouped strongly together.

The V and J ends lost 4 bases and 10 bases, in that order; junction bases with no gene match: 13. Looked up from germline, CDR1 is DFQATT and CDR2 is SNEGSKA (reference sequence). The CDR3 has 14 residues. V is TRBV20-1 and J is TRBJ2-1, with 7 bases matching TRBD2. Sequencing was done on a sample of blood. This sequence was found in a girl aged 2-9 years with multiple sclerosis. The CDR3 protein is CSATQRGTGSEQFF. CDR3 sequence (DNA): TGCAGTGCTACTCAGCGGGGCACGGGCTCGGAGCAGTTCTTC.